These 18 T cell receptor beta chains were sequenced from one sample in a study of control samples from healthy donors and cancer patients. Libraries were prepared by immunoSEQ multiplex PCR; TCRdb keeps only in-frame clonotypes and omits some of them. The repertoire holds some 89,000 clones, with about 85% as singletons. The sequenced sample was blood. Source of these receptors: a woman aged 35 to 49 in good health.

This rearrangement joins TRBV6-5 to TRBJ2-7, with D perhaps matching TRBD2 (5 bases). Trimming took 6 bases from V and 7 from J, leaving 13 bases between them. The germline V gene has CDR1 MNHEY and CDR2 SVGAGI. The CDR3 extends over 12 amino acids. The DNA of the CDR3 is TGTGCCAGCAGCCGGGGTCGGTATGAGCAGTACTTC. Its translation is CASSRGRYEQYF.

This clone has a single count. This chain joins TRBV5-8 and TRBJ1-5; no reliable D call. CDR1 and CDR2 from the germline V gene are SGHTS and YDEGEE. The length of the CDR3 is 14 residues. The V end lost 0 bases, the J end lost 9 bases, and 13 bases lay between the germline ends. The CDR3 is CASSLALATGPQHF. The CDR3 nucleotides read TGTGCCAGCAGCTTGGCCCTAGCGACTGGGCCCCAGCATTTT.

The V call is TRBV6-5, the J call TRBJ2-7, with 9 bases lining up with TRBD2. The CDR3 loop spans 15 amino acids. The germline CDR1 and CDR2 sequences are MNHEY and SVGAGI. With 4 bases clipped from V and 3 bases from J, the junction kept 7 bases outside the gene matches. CDR3 in DNA: TGTGCCAGCAGTTCTCCGGGACTAGCTGTCTACGAGCAGTACTTC. This encodes CASSSPGLAVYEQYF.

Only a few counts were recorded for this clone. The V gene is TRBV30, the J gene TRBJ1-5, with D possibly matching TRBD1 (6 bases). Germline-derived CDR1 and CDR2 are GTSNPN and SVGIG (reference sequence). With 0 bases removed from V and 6 bases from J, the gap between germline ends came to 12 bases. The CDR3 length is 14 residues. The CDR3 nucleotides read TGTGCCTGGAGTGTAAGAGGGGGAAGTCAGCCCCAGCATTTT. Protein: CAWSVRGGSQPQHF.

CDR3 nucleotides: TGTGCCTGGAGTCCCCGGACTACCCGGGCGAGAAAAGATACGCAGTATTTT. Amino acids: CAWSPRTTRARKDTQYF. This sequence joins TRBV30 and TRBJ2-3; D is perhaps TRBD2 (6 bases). CDR3 length: 17 amino acids. Germline V lookup: CDR1 GTSNPN, CDR2 SVGIG (reference sequence). V gave up 2 bases and J gave up 5 bases, with 23 bases separating them.

The chain is built from TRBV3-1 (or the pseudogene TRBV3-2) and TRBJ1-2; tentatively, D is TRBD1 (5 bases). From germline, CDR1 is LGHDT and CDR2 YNNKEL (reference sequence). Trimming shortened V by 1 base and J by 5 bases, and 14 bases separated the two germline ends. The length of the CDR3 is 15 residues. The CDR3 sequence: CASSQAPGKEYGYTF. CDR3 bases: TGTGCCAGCAGCCAAGCACCAGGGAAGGAGTATGGCTACACCTTC.

The rearrangement links TRBV6-1 to TRBJ2-6; D not certain. CDR1 is MNHNS, CDR2 SASEGT, per germline. This CDR3 spans 15 amino acids. V was shortened by 2 bases and J by 1 base, with 6 bases between the two germline ends. CDR3 in DNA: TGTGCCAGCAGTGAATCGATATCTGGGGCCAACGTCCTGACTTTC. Its translation is CASSESISGANVLTF.

V is TRBV25-1 and J is TRBJ1-2, with a weak D call TRBD1 (5 bases). Germline CDR1 reads MGHDK; CDR2 reads SYGVNS. The CDR3 spans 15 residues. Trimming shortened V by 7 bases and J by 2 bases, and 17 bases separated the two germline ends. The CDR3 here is CASNPSGGANYGYTF. For the CDR3, the DNA is TGTGCCAGCAATCCCTCCGGCGGGGCCAACTATGGCTACACCTTC.

In its sample, this clone was seen a few times. The rearrangement links TRBV3-1 (or the pseudogene TRBV3-2) to TRBJ1-5; tentative D call: TRBD1 (5 bases). This CDR3 has 14 amino acids. V gave up 0 bases and J gave up 8 bases, with 11 bases separating them. Germline loops: CDR1 LGHDT, CDR2 YNNKEL (reference sequence). The CDR3 sequence is CASSQDTRGEPQHF. Written as DNA, the CDR3 is TGTGCCAGCAGCCAAGATACGCGAGGGGAGCCCCAGCATTTT.

The V and J genes are TRBV10-1 and TRBJ1-5, with 7 nucleotides matching TRBD1. The germline V gene has CDR1 WNHNN and CDR2 SYGVQD (reference sequence). V gave up 1 base and J gave up 6 bases; unmatched junction bases: 9. The CDR3 totals 16 residues. This CDR3 is CASSEFMGQQFQPQHF. The DNA of the CDR3 is TGCGCCAGCAGTGAGTTTATGGGACAGCAGTTTCAGCCCCAGCATTTT.

J is TRBJ1-1 and V is TRBV18, with D perhaps matching TRBD1 (5 bases). Trimming removed 1 base from V and 2 bases from J, with 8 bases in between. This CDR3 region has 14 residues. CDR1 KGHSH and CDR2 LQKENI come from the germline V gene. This CDR3 reads CASSPRGVNTEAFF. CDR3 bases: TGTGCCAGCTCACCACGGGGGGTAAACACTGAAGCTTTCTTT.

Only one count was recorded for this clone. The chain carries TRBV20-1 and TRBJ1-1; D is unclear. This CDR3 spans 10 amino acids. Germline-derived CDR1 and CDR2 are DFQATT and SNEGSKA (reference sequence). CDR3 loop: CRPRDTEAFF. The CDR3 coding sequence is TGCAGGCCCCGGGACACTGAAGCTTTCTTT.

This sequence joins TRBV5-1 and TRBJ1-2; 8 nucleotides match TRBD1. Per the germline V gene, CDR1 is SGHRS and CDR2 is YFSETQ. This CDR3 spans 15 amino acids. The V gene end was trimmed by 1 base and the J gene end by 4 bases; junction bases not matched to a gene: 6. CDR3: CASSLMSGGGYGYTF. CDR3 sequence (DNA): TGCGCCAGCAGCTTGATGTCAGGGGGCGGCTATGGCTACACCTTC.

This rearrangement joins TRBV7-3 to TRBJ2-1; D is perhaps TRBD2 (5 bases). CDR3 length equals 15 residues. The V end was cut by 1 base, the J end by 2 bases, with 9 bases between. The V gene's germline CDR1 is SGHTA and CDR2 FQGTGA. The CDR3 is CASSLRRVPYNEQFF. CDR3 DNA sequence: TGTGCCAGCAGCTTAAGGCGGGTACCCTACAATGAGCAGTTCTTC.

V gene TRBV11-3 combines with J gene TRBJ2-2; unclear D gene. Germline CDR1 is SGHNT and CDR2 is YENEEA. The CDR3 is 14 amino acids. V lost 5 bases to trimming and J lost 0 bases, with 7 bases between them. The CDR3 region is CASSRPANTGELFF. The CDR3 DNA reads as TGTGCCAGCAGCAGACCCGCGAACACCGGGGAGCTGTTTTTT. The full variable domain, with the rest looked up from reference TRBV11-3 and TRBJ2-2, is EAGVVQSPRYKIIEKKQPVAFWCNPISGHNTLYWYLQNLGQGPELLIRYENEEAVDDSQLPKDRFSAERLKGVDSTLKIQPAELGDSAVYLCASSRPANTGELFFGEGSRLTVL.

V gene TRBV25-1 combines with J gene TRBJ1-1; D gene uncertain. Trimming stripped 6 bases from V and 5 bases from J, with 13 bases between. The CDR3 is made up of 13 amino acids. Germline V CDR1 and CDR2: MGHDK, SYGVNS. The CDR3 region is CASSDPVFTEAFF. The CDR3 region has the DNA TGTGCCAGCAGCGACCCGGTGTTTACTGAAGCTTTCTTT.

The chain is built from TRBV12-5 and TRBJ2-3, with TRBD2 identical over 11 bases. The length of the CDR3 is 16 residues. In germline, CDR1 is LGHNT, CDR2 FRNRAP. With 7 bases clipped from V and 2 bases from J, the junction kept 8 bases outside the gene matches. This chain's CDR3 is CASAWTSGPVTDTQYF. The CDR3 DNA follows: TGTGCTAGTGCCTGGACTAGCGGGCCGGTCACAGATACGCAGTATTTT.

The J gene is TRBJ2-4, the V gene TRBV7-8, with D perhaps matching TRBD1 or TRBD2 (6 bases each). The V gene lost 3 bases and the J gene lost 0 bases, with 18 bases spanning the gap. This CDR3 is 18 amino acids long. Germline lookup yields CDR1 SGHVS and CDR2 FQNEAQ. The CDR3 spells CASSFSGASSLAKNIQYF. Written as DNA, the CDR3 is TGTGCCAGCAGCTTCTCGGGGGCGAGCAGCCTAGCCAAAAACATTCAGTACTTC.